One T cell receptor (beta chain) is described in this entry. This clonotype is assessed as medium-sized (0.01 to 0.1%). The antigen this receptor binds is unknown. Nothing much larger sits one base from this clone, and base qualities are not available. The source of the sample is a study. The CDR3 holds 15 amino acids from the cysteine to the phenylalanine. The only DNA kept is the CDR3, 45 bases in frame from the first base. From V the trimming removes 4 bases and from J it removes 0 bases, while the gene matches leave 4 bases of the junction unaccounted for. For CDR1 and CDR2, the germline V gene lists SGHRS and YFSETQ. The listed sequencing device is Illumina MiSeq. TCRdb reanalyzed the raw reads on its own, using fastp at Q25 for trimming and MiXCR for clone calling, and kept in-frame beta chains. Merged by CDR3 protein, the rows form single entries marked with the most common genes and DNA. This sample lists 6,000 or so distinct CDR3 sequences; 9.5% to 10% were detected once. About 5.4% of the sample comes from the top ten.

Sequencing input: CD4+ T cells from synovial fluid. This chain joins TRBV5-1 to TRBJ2-1, and 7 junction bases match TRBD2. This receptor was obtained from a human donor with rheumatoid arthritis. The CDR3 in this case is CASSPGGSSYNEQFF. The nucleotides are TGCGCCAGCAGCCCGGGGGGAAGCTCCTACAATGAGCAGTTCTTC.